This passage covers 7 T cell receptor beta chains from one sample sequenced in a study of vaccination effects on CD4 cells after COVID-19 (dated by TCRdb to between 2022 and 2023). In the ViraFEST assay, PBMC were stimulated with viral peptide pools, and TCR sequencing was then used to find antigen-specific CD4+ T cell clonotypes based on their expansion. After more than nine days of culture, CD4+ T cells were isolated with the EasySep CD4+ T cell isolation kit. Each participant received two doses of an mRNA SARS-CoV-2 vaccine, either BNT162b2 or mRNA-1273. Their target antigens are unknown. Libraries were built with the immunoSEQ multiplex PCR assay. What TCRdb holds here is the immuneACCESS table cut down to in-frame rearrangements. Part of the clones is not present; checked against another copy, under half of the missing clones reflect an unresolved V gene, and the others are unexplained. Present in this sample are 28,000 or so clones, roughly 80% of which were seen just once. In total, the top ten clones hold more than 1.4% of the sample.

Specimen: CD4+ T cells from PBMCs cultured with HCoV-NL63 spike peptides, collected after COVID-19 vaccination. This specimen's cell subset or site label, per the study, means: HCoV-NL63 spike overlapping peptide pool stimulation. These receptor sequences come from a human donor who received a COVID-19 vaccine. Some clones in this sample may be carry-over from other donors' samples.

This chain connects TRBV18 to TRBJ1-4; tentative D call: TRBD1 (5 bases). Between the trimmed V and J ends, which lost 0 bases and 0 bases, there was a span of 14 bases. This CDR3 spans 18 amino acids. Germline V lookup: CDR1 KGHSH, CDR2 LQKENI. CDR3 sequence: CASSPPGGTAATNEKLFF. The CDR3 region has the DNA TGTGCCAGCTCACCACCGGGGGGGACCGCCGCAACTAATGAAAAACTGTTTTTT.

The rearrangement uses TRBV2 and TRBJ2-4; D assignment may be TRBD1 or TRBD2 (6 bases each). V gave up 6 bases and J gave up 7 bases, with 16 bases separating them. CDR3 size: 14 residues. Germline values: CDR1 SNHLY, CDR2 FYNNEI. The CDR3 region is CASRGGQIVNIQYF. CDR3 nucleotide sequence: TGTGCCAGCAGGGGAGGACAGATTGTGAACATTCAGTACTTC.

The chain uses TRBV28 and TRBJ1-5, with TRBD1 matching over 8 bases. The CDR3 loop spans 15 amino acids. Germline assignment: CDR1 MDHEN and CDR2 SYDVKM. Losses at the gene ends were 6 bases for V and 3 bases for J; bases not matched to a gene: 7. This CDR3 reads CASRFDRGYNQPQHF. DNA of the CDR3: TGTGCCAGCAGGTTCGACAGGGGATACAATCAGCCCCAGCATTTT.

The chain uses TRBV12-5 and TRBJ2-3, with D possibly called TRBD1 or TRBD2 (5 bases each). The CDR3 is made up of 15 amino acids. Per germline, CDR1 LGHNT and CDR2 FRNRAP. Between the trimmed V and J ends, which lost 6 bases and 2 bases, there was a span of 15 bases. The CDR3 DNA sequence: TGTGCTAGTGGCGAGGGAAGGGGAGCCACAGATACGCAGTATTTT. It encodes CASGEGRGATDTQYF.

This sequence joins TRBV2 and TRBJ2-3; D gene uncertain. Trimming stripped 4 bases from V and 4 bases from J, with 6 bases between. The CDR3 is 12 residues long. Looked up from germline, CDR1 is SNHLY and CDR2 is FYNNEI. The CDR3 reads CASSVISDTQYF. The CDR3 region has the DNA TGTGCCAGCAGTGTCATCTCAGATACGCAGTATTTT.

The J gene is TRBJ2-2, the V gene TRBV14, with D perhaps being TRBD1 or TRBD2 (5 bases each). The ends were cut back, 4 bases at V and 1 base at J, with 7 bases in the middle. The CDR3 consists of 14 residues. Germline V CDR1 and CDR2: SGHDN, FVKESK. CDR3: CASSPGRNTGELFF. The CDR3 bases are TGTGCCAGCAGCCCGGGACGGAACACCGGGGAGCTGTTTTTT.

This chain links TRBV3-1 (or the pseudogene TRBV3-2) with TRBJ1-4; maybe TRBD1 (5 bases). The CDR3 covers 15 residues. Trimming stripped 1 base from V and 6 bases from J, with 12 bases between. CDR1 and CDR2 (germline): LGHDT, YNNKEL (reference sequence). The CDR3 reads CASSQVSGRDEKLFF. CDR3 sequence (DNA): TGTGCCAGCAGCCAAGTTTCGGGGCGCGATGAAAAACTGTTTTTT.